Sequencing of this T cell receptor beta chain was carried out in a study of blood T cell repertoires in COVID-19. V dropped 5 bases and J dropped 5; count of bases not matched to a gene: 15. The CDR3 is 17 residues long. Germline V gene data show CDR1 as LGHNA and CDR2 as YNFKEQ. How the authors handled the data: How many nucleated cells were present was estimated from reference gene primer amplification. The assay was immunoSEQ multiplex PCR, and TCRdb's table has in-frame clones only and misses some. V, J and clone size derive from that table, while D and trimming were established from the DNA sequence. The sample holds roughly 57,000 clones, 89% seen once.

Sample: peripheral blood. This rearrangement joins TRBV4-2 to TRBJ2-7; 10 positions match TRBD2. The clonotype originates from a human donor in a cohort sampled during active COVID-19. The CDR3 sequence: CASSLRKAGLASDEQYF. As DNA, the CDR3 is TGTGCCAGCAGCTTAAGAAAAGCGGGACTAGCGTCCGACGAGCAGTACTTC.